The 10 T cell receptor beta chains presented below share a single source sample, sequenced in a study of blood T cell repertoires in COVID-19. The repertoire was sequenced with immunoSEQ multiplex PCR; TCRdb's copy has only in-frame clones and lacks some. The sample has around 60,000 clones; about 86% are singletons. Sample: peripheral blood. The receptors derive from a human donor in a cohort sampled during active COVID-19.

The V call is TRBV9, the J call TRBJ2-7; D unresolved. This CDR3 contains 14 residues. CDR1 and CDR2 (germline): SGDLS, YYNGEE. V lost 0 bases and J lost 6, with 13 bases in between. The CDR3 here is CASSVGWQATEQYF. DNA for the CDR3: TGTGCCAGCAGCGTAGGTTGGCAGGCCACCGAGCAGTACTTC.

V gene TRBV5-1 combines with J gene TRBJ1-3; D possibly corresponds to TRBD1 (6 bases). The CDR3 length is 16 residues. The V end lost 4 bases, the J end lost 4 bases, and 18 bases lay between the germline ends. Germline-derived CDR1 and CDR2 are SGHRS and YFSETQ. The CDR3 DNA reads TGCGCCAGCAGCGTACAGGGCCCAGCCCCAGGAAACACCATATATTTT. It codes for CASSVQGPAPGNTIYF. Based on the CDR3 plus reference TRBV5-1 and TRBJ1-3, the full variable domain is KAGVTQTPRYLIKTRGQQVTLSCSPISGHRSVSWYQQTPGQGLQFLFEYFSETQRNKGNFPGRFSGRQFSNSRSEMNVSTLELGDSALYLCASSVQGPAPGNTIYFGEGSWLTVV.

This rearrangement joins TRBV19 to TRBJ1-2, with 7 bases matching TRBD1. V trimming: 5 bases; J trimming: 0 bases; junction bases outside the gene matches: 3. Germline CDR1 is LNHDA and CDR2 is SQIVND (reference sequence). The CDR3 runs 14 residues. In DNA form, the CDR3 reads TGTGCCAGTAGTCCGGGGACAGCTAACTATGGCTACACCTTC. Its protein is CASSPGTANYGYTF.

This chain connects TRBV7-2 to TRBJ2-7; 10 bases are a match to TRBD1. Germline CDR1 and CDR2: SGHTA and FQGNSA. This CDR3 has 14 residues. V shed 5 bases and J 4 bases; nucleotides not matched to a gene: 5. CDR3 nucleotide sequence: TGTGCCAGCAGCCCCCGGGACAGGGGTTACGAGCAGTACTTC. This codes for CASSPRDRGYEQYF.

The rearrangement uses TRBV5-1 and TRBJ1-1; D is undetermined. This CDR3 region has 14 residues. From germline, CDR1 is SGHRS and CDR2 YFSETQ. The germline V and J ends were trimmed by 1 base and 1 base, with 8 bases remaining between them. The CDR3 DNA follows: TGCGCCAGCAGCTTGACGCGGTCGAACACTGAAGCTTTCTTT. Translation gives CASSLTRSNTEAFF.

V gene TRBV12-3 or TRBV12-4 combines with J gene TRBJ2-7; no clear D. Trimming removed 2 bases from V and 5 bases from J, with 7 bases in between. This CDR3 has 12 amino acids. The CDR3 coding sequence is TGTGCCAGCAGTTTAAGCGTAGACGAGCAGTACTTC. This gives the protein CASSLSVDEQYF.

The chain has TRBV12-2 and TRBJ1-5. TRBV12-2 is reported as a pseudogene. The CDR3 runs to 21 residues. CDR3 DNA: TGTGCAAGTCGCTTAGCGACGGTCCGCGGGAAGTGCCCCGATCAGAATCAGCCCCAGCATTTT. Its protein product is CASRLATVRGKCPDQNQPQHF.

The V and J genes are TRBV7-6 and TRBJ1-2; TRBD1 agrees at 9 bases. Germline V lookup: CDR1 SGHVS, CDR2 FNYEAQ. This CDR3 comprises 15 residues. The V and J ends lost 1 base and 4 bases, in that order; junction bases with no gene match: 4. CDR3 in amino acids: CASSLEGQGLYGYTF. For the CDR3, the DNA is TGTGCCAGCAGCTTAGAGGGACAGGGACTCTATGGCTACACCTTC. Based on the CDR3 plus reference TRBV7-6 and TRBJ1-2, the full variable domain is GAGVSQSPRYKVTKRGQDVALRCDPISGHVSLYWYRQALGQGPEFLTYFNYEAQQDKSGLPNDRFSAERPEGSISTLTIQRTEQRDSAMYRCASSLEGQGLYGYTFGSGTRLTVV.

V usage is TRBV27 and J usage is TRBJ2-5; a weak D match, TRBD2 (5 bases). CDR1 and CDR2 from the germline V gene are MNHEY and SMNVEV (reference sequence). The CDR3 contains 16 residues. Trimming left V 6 bases short and J 4 bases short, with 21 bases between. In DNA, the CDR3 is TGTGCCAGCAGCCCTCGAGGACTGAACTCGCGAGAGACCCAGTACTTC. Translation gives CASSPRGLNSRETQYF.

The chain is built from TRBV4-3 and TRBJ1-1; TRBD1 agrees at 7 bases. V dropped 3 bases and J dropped 8; count of bases not matched to a gene: 6. This CDR3 region has 13 residues. Germline assignment: CDR1 LGHNA and CDR2 YSLEER. The CDR3 DNA is TGCGCCAGCAGCCAGGACAGGAACTCCGAAGCTTTCTTT. It translates to CASSQDRNSEAFF.